The sequence of this TCR beta chain was determined in a study of T cells in Graves' hyperthyroidism and ophthalmopathy. On the study more broadly: Before any treatment, at initial diagnosis, peripheral blood was collected.

Hyperthyroidism had been newly diagnosed in patients aged 18 to 65, and its duration was under 2 months. Out of approximately 10 ml of fresh peripheral blood came the PBMCs. A remark on this clonotype: What it binds is not known.

The germline V gene encodes CDR1 SGHTA and CDR2 FQGNSA. The CDR3 has 15 residues. Deletions cut 0 bases from V and 0 bases from J, with 6 bases between. The investigators amplified TCR beta CDR3 regions from RNA transcripts. The HTBI primer set drove a first-round RT-PCR of the TCR CDR3. TCRdb ran MiXCR on the multiplex PCR reads and lists one entry per CDR3 protein. The data show roughly 700,000 distinct CDR3 sequences, over 35% seen once. Whole-study findings and limits: Ophthalmopathy was separated from stable hyperthyroidism by a 13 V-J model.

The TCR originated in a woman aged 40 to 50 with Graves' hyperthyroidism. V and J are TRBV7-2 and TRBJ2-1; D not resolved. The sample comprised blood. The CDR3, as DNA: TGTGCCAGCAGCTTAGCGTTTAGCTCCTACAATGAGCAGTTCTTC. Its translation: CASSLAFSSYNEQFF.